This T cell receptor (beta chain) was recorded in a study of neoadjuvant anti-PD-1 for oral cavity cancer. The germline V gene has CDR1 MNHNS and CDR2 SASEGT. The CDR3 is 15 amino acids. V was clipped by 6 bases and J by 7 bases, with 16 bases between them. TCRdb's table, derived via immunoSEQ multiplex PCR, lists solely in-frame clones and lacks some. The data contain 55,000 to 75,000 clones, roughly three quarters of them singletons. V gene TRBV6-1 combines with J gene TRBJ1-6; TRBD1 is a possible D gene (6 bases). Material: PBMCs, obtained before nivolumab (anti-PD-1) treatment. This sequence originates from a person between 40 and 85 years old with oral cavity squamous cell carcinoma. This chain's CDR3 is CASRALSQGNSPLHF. The DNA of the CDR3 is TGTGCCAGCAGGGCCCTCTCACAGGGAAATTCACCCCTCCACTTT.